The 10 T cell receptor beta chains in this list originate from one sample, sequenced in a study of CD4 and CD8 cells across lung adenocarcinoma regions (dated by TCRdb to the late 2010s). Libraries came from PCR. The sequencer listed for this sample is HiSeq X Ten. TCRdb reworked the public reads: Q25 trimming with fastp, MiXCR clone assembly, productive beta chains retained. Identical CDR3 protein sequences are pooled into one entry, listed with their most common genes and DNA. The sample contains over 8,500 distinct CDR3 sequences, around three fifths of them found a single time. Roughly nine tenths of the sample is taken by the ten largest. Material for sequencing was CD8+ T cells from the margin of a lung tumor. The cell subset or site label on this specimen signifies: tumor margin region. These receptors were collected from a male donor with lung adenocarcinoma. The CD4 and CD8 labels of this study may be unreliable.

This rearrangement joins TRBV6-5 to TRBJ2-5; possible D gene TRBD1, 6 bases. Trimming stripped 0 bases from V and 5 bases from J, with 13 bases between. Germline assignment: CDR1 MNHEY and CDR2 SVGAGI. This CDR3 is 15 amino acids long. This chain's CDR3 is CASSYSGSRGETQYF. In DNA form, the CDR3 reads TGTGCCAGCAGTTACTCTGGGTCCAGGGGTGAGACCCAGTACTTC.

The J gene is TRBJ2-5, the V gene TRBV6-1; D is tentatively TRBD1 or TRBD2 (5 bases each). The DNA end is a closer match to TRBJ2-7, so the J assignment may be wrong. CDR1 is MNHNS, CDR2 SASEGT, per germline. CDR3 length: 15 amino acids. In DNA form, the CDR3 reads TGTGCCAGCAGTGAAGCAGGAGGCCCCAGGGACGAGCAGTACTTC. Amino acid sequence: CASSEAGGPRDEQYF.

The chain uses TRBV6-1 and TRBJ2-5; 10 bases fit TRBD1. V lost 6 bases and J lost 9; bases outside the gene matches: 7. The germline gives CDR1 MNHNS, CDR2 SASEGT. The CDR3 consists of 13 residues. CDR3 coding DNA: TGTGCCAGCAGGGACGGGACAGGGGCGGCCCAGTACTTC. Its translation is CASRDGTGAAQYF.

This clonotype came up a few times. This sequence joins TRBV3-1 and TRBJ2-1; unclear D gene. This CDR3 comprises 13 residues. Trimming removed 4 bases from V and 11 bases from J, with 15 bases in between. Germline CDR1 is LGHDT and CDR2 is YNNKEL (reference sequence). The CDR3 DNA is TGTGCCAGCAGCCCTACCAAGGGAAGTAAGCAGTTCTTC. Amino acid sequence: CASSPTKGSKQFF.

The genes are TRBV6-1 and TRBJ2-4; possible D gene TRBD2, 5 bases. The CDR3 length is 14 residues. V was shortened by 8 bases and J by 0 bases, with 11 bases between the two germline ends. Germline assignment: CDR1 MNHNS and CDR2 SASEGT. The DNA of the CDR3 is TGTGCCAGCTTGGACGGGATAGCCAAAAACATTCAGTACTTC. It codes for CASLDGIAKNIQYF.

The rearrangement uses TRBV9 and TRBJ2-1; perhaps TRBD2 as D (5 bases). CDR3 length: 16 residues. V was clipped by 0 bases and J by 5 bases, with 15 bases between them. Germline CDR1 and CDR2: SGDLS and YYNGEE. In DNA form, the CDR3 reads TGTGCCAGCAGCGTAGATATCTCACTCGGGGACAATGAGCAGTTCTTC. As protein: CASSVDISLGDNEQFF.

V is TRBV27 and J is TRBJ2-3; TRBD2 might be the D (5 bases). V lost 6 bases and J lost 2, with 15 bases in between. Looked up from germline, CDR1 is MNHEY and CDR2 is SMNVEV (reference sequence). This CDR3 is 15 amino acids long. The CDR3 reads CASRTGFQYTDTQYF. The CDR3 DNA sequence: TGTGCCAGCAGGACGGGATTTCAATACACAGATACGCAGTATTTT.

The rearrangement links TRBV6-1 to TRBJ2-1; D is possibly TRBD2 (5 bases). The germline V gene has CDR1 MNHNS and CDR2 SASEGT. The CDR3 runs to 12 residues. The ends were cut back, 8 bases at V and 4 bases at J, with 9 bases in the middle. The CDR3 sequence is CASWTGYNEQFF. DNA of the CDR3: TGTGCCAGCTGGACTGGTTACAATGAGCAGTTCTTC.

CDR3 loop: CASSSPGTKQFF. As DNA, the CDR3 is TGTGCCAGCAGTTCCCCCGGGACCAAGCAGTTCTTC. The rearrangement links TRBV6-5 to TRBJ2-1; the D call may be TRBD1 or TRBD2 (5 bases each). The CDR3 is made up of 12 amino acids. Between the trimmed V and J ends, which lost 4 bases and 11 bases, there was a span of 12 bases. Germline V gene sequence: CDR1 MNHEY, CDR2 SVGAGI.

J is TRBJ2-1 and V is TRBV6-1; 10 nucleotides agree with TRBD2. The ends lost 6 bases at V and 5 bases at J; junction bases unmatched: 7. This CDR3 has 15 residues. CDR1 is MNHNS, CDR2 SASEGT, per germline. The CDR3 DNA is TGTGCCAGCAGAGTAGCGGGGGGCAGGAACAATGAGCAGTTCTTC. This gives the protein CASRVAGGRNNEQFF.